This is a list of T cell receptor beta chains from one sample in a study of T cell changes during pregnancy in multiple sclerosis. Assay: immunoSEQ multiplex PCR; the TCRdb copy retains only in-frame clones and omits some. Of around 48,000 clones in the sample, roughly nine tenths were seen once. The material was CD8+ T cells from peripheral blood mononuclear cells, obtained before pregnancy. The source is a female donor with multiple sclerosis, enrolled in a pregnancy study. Both conserved end residues are part of each CDR3. The D gene is left open where the match is weak. Size is stated for part of the rows, as once, few or many counts, or as a class when the clone is expanded.

TRBV20-1	NA	NA	TRBJ2-7	TGCAGTGCTTCAGACAGCTACGAGCAGTACTTC	CSASDSYEQYF
TRBV19	NA	NA	TRBJ1-1	TGTGCCAGTAGTACAGGGAACACTGAAGCTTTCTTT	CASSTGNTEAFF
TRBV7-9	NA	TRBD1	TRBJ1-2	TGTGCCAGCAGCCTTGGACAGGCCATGGGCTATGGCTACACCTTC	CASSLGQAMGYGYTF
TRBV7-6	NA	NA	TRBJ2-7	TGTGCCAGCAGCTTCTACGGGGGCCAGGGGGGCTACGAGCAGTACTTC	CASSFYGGQGGYEQYF
TRBV7-8	NA	TRBD1	TRBJ2-3	TGTGCCAGCAGCCCGGACAGGGGGCTCACAGATACGCAGTATTTT	CASSPDRGLTDTQYF
TRBV12-5	NA	TRBD1	TRBJ2-4	TGTGCTAGTGCTCCGACAGGGGTGCACATTCAGTACTTC	CASAPTGVHIQYF
TRBV7-8	NA	TRBD2	TRBJ2-1	TGTGCCAGCAGCTCGACTCAGGGACTAGCGGGATACAATGAGCAGTTCTTC	CASSSTQGLAGYNEQFF
TRBV4-3	NA	TRBD1	TRBJ1-4	TGCGCCAGCAGCATAGACAGGGGTGAAAAACTGTTTTTT	CASSIDRGEKLFF
TRBV5-4	NA	NA	TRBJ2-7	TGTGCCAGCAGCTTGGGGCAGGGGTACTACGAGCAGTACTTC	CASSLGQGYYEQYF
TRBV5-1	NA	TRBD1	TRBJ2-3	TGCGCCAGCAGCTTGGATTGGACAGGGGCAGATACGCAGTATTTT	CASSLDWTGADTQYF
TRBV27	NA	NA	TRBJ1-1	TGTGCCAGCAGTGAGGGACTTGAAGCTTTCTTT	CASSEGLEAFF
TRBV11-2	NA	NA	TRBJ1-1	TGTGCCAGCAGCTTACGGGGGGCGCTGAACACTGAAGCTTTCTTT	CASSLRGALNTEAFF
TRBV5-6	NA	TRBD2	TRBJ2-2	TGTGCCAGCAGCCCCATGCTAGCGGGGGACACCGGGGAGCTGTTTTTT	CASSPMLAGDTGELFF
TRBV4-1	NA	NA	TRBJ1-5	TGCGCCAGCAGCCCAGGTGGGACAACGCTGCCCCAGCATTTT	CASSPGGTTLPQHF
TRBV4-3	NA	NA	TRBJ2-3	TGCGCCAGCAGCCAAGATCCGGGGCGGGGAAGCACAGATACGCAGTATTTT	CASSQDPGRGSTDTQYF
TRBV11-2	NA	TRBD1	TRBJ1-4	TGTGCCAGCAGCCTACAGGGGGCTAATGAAAAACTGTTTTTT	CASSLQGANEKLFF
TRBV19	NA	NA	TRBJ1-1	TGTACCAGTAGTATGGGGGGTCGGTACACTGAAGCTTTCTTT	CTSSMGGRYTEAFF
TRBV7-2	NA	TRBD1	TRBJ2-1	TGTGCCAGCACCAACAGGGGTAATGAGCAGTTCTTC	CASTNRGNEQFF
TRBV15	NA	NA	TRBJ2-3	TGTGCCACCAGCACCCGACTACGTCCGCAGTATTTT	CATSTRLRPQYF
TRBV9	NA	NA	TRBJ1-1	TGTGCCAGCAGCCCCACGGGGGGGTGGAACACTGAAGCTTTCTTT	CASSPTGGWNTEAFF
TRBV6-4	NA	NA	TRBJ2-3	TGTGCCAGCAGTGACGAGGGCACAGATACGCAGTATTTT	CASSDEGTDTQYF
TRBV18	NA	TRBD2	TRBJ2-5	TGTGCCAGCTCACCGATGGGGACAGGAATAGCGGGGGGGCCGGAAGGAGAGACCCAGTACTTC	CASSPMGTGIAGGPEGETQYF
TRBV29-1	NA	NA	TRBJ1-1	TGCAGCGTTGAAGGAGTGGGGGGAGGGGGCACTGAAGCTTTCTTT	CSVEGVGGGGTEAFF
TRBV4-1	NA	NA	TRBJ2-1	TGCGCCAGCAGCCAAGAACAGGACCTCGGTGTGGTTGAGCAGTTCTTC	CASSQEQDLGVVEQFF
TRBV2	once	TRBD1	TRBJ2-2	TGTGCCAGCTCAGGGGGGACAGGGCTGCCCGGGGAGCTGTTTTTT	CASSGGTGLPGELFF
TRBV4-2	NA	TRBD1	TRBJ1-5	TGTGCCAGCAGCCCGGACAGGGGGGGCAATCAGCCCCAGCATTTT	CASSPDRGGNQPQHF
TRBV7-9	NA	TRBD2	TRBJ2-7	TGTGCCAGCAGCCCCACCGGGACTAGCGGGCATTACAACTCCTACGAGCAGTACTTC	CASSPTGTSGHYNSYEQYF
TRBV21-1	NA	NA	TRBJ2-7	TGTGCCAGCAGCAAACGGGCAGGGGCATTCTTCGAGCAGTACTTC	CASSKRAGAFFEQYF
TRBV7-3	NA	TRBD2	TRBJ2-7	TGTGCCAGCAGCTTAAGGGGGGGATCGGATCGCGAGCAGTACTTC	CASSLRGGSDREQYF
TRBV19	few	NA	TRBJ2-2	TGTGCCAGTAGCCCCGTCCCCGGGGAGCTGTTTTTT	CASSPVPGELFF
TRBV7-3	once	TRBD1	TRBJ2-1	TGTGCCAGCAGCTTAAGCTGGACAGGGCCCAATGAGCAGTTCTTC	CASSLSWTGPNEQFF
TRBV7-9	NA	TRBD1	TRBJ1-1	TGTGCCAGTGATCAGGGGGTTTTTGACACTGAAGCTTTCTTT	CASDQGVFDTEAFF
TRBV30	NA	TRBD1	TRBJ2-2	TGTGCCTGGAGTCCCCCCGGACAGGGGATCGGGGAGCTGTTTTTT	CAWSPPGQGIGELFF
TRBV2	NA	TRBD1	TRBJ1-2	TGTGCCAGCAGGGGGACAGGGAATGGCTACACCTTC	CASRGTGNGYTF
TRBV7-3	NA	NA	TRBJ2-2	TGTGCCAGCAGCTTACCGGGTGGAGACACCGGGGAGCTGTTTTTT	CASSLPGGDTGELFF
TRBV7-2	NA	NA	TRBJ1-4	TGTGCCAGCACGCGAGGGCTACTTTCAACTAATGAAAAACTGTTTTTT	CASTRGLLSTNEKLFF
TRBV29-1	NA	TRBD2	TRBJ2-3	TGCAGCGCAGACGGGGGGTCCTTCACAGATACGCAGTATTTT	CSADGGSFTDTQYF
TRBV4-3	NA	TRBD1	TRBJ2-7	TGCGCCAGCAGCCAAGTGGACCGGGACAGCTCCTACGAGCAGTACTTC	CASSQVDRDSSYEQYF
TRBV5-1	NA	TRBD2	TRBJ2-1	TGCGCCAGCAGCTTGGCCGGACTAGACAACAATGAGCAGTTCTTC	CASSLAGLDNNEQFF
TRBV9	NA	TRBD2	TRBJ2-2	TGTGCCAGCAGCGCCCGGACTAGCGGGGGGGCGAATACCGGGGAGCTGTTTTTT	CASSARTSGGANTGELFF
TRBV7-2	NA	TRBD1	TRBJ1-5	TGTGCCAGCAGCTTAGAGGGGGCTAGCAATCAGCCCCAGCATTTT	CASSLEGASNQPQHF
TRBV2	NA	NA	TRBJ1-3	TGTGCCAGCAGTGCAGGCTTATACACCATATATTTT	CASSAGLYTIYF
TRBV7-8	NA	NA	TRBJ1-2	TGTGCCAGCAGCACAAATTCAGGGGCGGTCGGCGGCTACACCTTC	CASSTNSGAVGGYTF
TRBV6-4	NA	NA	TRBJ1-5	TGTGCCAGCAGTAGCGACAGCAATCAGCCCCAGCATTTT	CASSSDSNQPQHF